The source of this T cell receptor (beta chain) is a study of T cells in Graves' hyperthyroidism and ophthalmopathy. Study background: Sampling of peripheral blood happened at initial diagnosis, prior to any treatment. Study conclusions and caveats: Most thyroid clonotypes with frequency above 0.001 were detected in blood. Ophthalmopathy prediction by the model preceded onset by a median approximately 5.9 months.

Authors of the study amplified TCR beta CDR3 regions from RNA transcripts. The HTBI primer set was used in a first-round RT-PCR of the TCR CDR3. Via MiXCR, TCRdb re-called the multiplex PCR reads, giving one row per CDR3 protein. The table includes 200,000 to 250,000 distinct CDR3 sequences, roughly 15% detected once. The sample holds many counts of this clonotype. Its antigen is unknown. In making diagnoses, clinical symptoms, serum thyroxine and TRAb, thyroid ultrasound and orbital computed tomography were all used. V lost 4 bases to trimming and J lost 4 bases; unmatched junction nucleotides: 15. The CDR3 covers 17 residues. From germline, CDR1 is SGHVS and CDR2 FNYEAQ.

The chain links TRBV7-6 to TRBJ2-5, with 7 bases matching TRBD2. This receptor was obtained from a woman under 30 with Graves' ophthalmopathy. Sequencing was carried out using blood. CDR3 residues: CASSYLQSGLEGETQYF. The CDR3 region has the DNA TGTGCCAGCAGCTACCTGCAATCCGGACTAGAGGGAGAGACCCAGTACTTC.